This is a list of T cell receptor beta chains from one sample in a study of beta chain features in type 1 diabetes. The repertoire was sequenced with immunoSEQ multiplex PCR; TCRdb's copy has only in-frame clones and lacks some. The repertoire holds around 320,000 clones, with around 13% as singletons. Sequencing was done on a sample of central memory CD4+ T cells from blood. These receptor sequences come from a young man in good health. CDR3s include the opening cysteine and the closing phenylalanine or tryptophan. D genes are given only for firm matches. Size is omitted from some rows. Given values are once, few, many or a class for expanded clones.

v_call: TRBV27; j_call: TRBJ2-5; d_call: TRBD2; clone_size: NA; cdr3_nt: TGTGCCAGCAGTTTTCTTCGGGCTAGCGGGAAAGAAGAGACCCAGTACTTC; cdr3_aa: CASSFLRASGKEETQYF
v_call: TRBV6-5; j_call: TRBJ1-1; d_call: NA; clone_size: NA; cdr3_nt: TGTGCCAGCAGTGCACAGGGAGGCAACACTGAAGCTTTCTTT; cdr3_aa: CASSAQGGNTEAFF
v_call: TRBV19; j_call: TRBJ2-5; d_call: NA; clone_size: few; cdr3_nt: TGTGCCAGTACCGAGGTAGAAGAGACCCAGTACTTC; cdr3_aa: CASTEVEETQYF
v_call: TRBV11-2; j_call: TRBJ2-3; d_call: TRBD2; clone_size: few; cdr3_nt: TGTGCCAGCAGCTCCGCCGGGGGGGGAAATACGCAGTATTTT; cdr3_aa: CASSSAGGGNTQYF
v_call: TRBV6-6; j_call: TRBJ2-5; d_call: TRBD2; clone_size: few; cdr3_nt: TGTGCCAGCAGTTATCCGGGACTAGCGGAGCAAGAGACCCAGTACTTC; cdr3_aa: CASSYPGLAEQETQYF
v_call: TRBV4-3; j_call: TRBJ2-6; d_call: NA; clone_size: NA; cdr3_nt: TGCGCCAGCAGCCAAGAAGTCACGGGTTCTGGGGCCAACGTCCTGACTTTC; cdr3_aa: CASSQEVTGSGANVLTF
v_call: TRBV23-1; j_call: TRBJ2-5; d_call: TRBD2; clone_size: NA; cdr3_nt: TGCGCCAGCAGCCAAGCGTCTAGCGGGGACGGCACAGAGACCCAGTACTTC; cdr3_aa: CASSQASSGDGTETQYF
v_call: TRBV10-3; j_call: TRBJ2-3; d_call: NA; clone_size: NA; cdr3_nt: TGTGCCAGCACCTTACGAGGAGGCGCGGCCACAGATACGCAGTATTTT; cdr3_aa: CASTLRGGAATDTQYF
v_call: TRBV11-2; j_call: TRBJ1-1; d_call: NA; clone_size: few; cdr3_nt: TGTGCCAGCAGCCCCAGTAAACAGGGAGGCACTGAAGCTTTCTTT; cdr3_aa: CASSPSKQGGTEAFF
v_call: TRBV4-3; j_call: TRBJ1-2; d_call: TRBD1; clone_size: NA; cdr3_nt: TGCGCCAGCAGCCAAACAGGGGTGTATGGCTACACCTTC; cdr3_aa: CASSQTGVYGYTF
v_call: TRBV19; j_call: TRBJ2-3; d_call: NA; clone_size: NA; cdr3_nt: TGTGCCAGTAGTATACCGCCGGTAGATACGCAGTATTTT; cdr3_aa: CASSIPPVDTQYF
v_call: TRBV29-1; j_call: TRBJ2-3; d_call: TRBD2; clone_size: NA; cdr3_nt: TGCAGCGTTAGGGGTCCGACTAGCGGGAGAGTTAGCACAGATACGCAGTATTTT; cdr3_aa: CSVRGPTSGRVSTDTQYF
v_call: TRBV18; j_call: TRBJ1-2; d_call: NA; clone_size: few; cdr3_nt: TGTGCCAGCTCACCCGGCACCCGGTTTACGGCTAACTATGGCTACACCTTC; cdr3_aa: CASSPGTRFTANYGYTF
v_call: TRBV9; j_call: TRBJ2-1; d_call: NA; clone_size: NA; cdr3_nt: TGTGCCAGCAGCGTAGCATGGGCCGGGTACAATGAGCAGTTCTTC; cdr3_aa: CASSVAWAGYNEQFF
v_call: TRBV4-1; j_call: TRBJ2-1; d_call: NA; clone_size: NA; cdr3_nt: TGCGCCAGCAGCCAAGCCCTGCTAGCTAACTCCTACAATGAGCAGTTCTTC; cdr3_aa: CASSQALLANSYNEQFF
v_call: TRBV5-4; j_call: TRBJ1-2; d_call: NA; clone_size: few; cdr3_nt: TGTGCCAGCAGCTCGACTAACTATGGCTACACCTTC; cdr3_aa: CASSSTNYGYTF
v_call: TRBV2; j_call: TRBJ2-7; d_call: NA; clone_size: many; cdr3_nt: TGTGCCAGCAGTGGCCAGGGTATCACCTACGAGCAGTACTTC; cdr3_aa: CASSGQGITYEQYF
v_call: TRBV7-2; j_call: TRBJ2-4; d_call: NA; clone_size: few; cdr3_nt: TGTGCCAGCAGCTACCGGACAGCCGGACTAGCCAAAAACATTCAGTACTTC; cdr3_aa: CASSYRTAGLAKNIQYF
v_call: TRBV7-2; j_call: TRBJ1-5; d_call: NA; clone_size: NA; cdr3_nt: TGTGCCAGCAGTCCCCACCTCCGCGGGCCCCAGCATTTT; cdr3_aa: CASSPHLRGPQHF
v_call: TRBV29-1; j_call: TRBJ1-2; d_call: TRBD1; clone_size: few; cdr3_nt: TGCAGCACGGACAGGGGGGATGGCTACACCTTC; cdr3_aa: CSTDRGDGYTF
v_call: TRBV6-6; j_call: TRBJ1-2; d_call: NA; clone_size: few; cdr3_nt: TGTGCCAGCAGCCCCGGGACCTATGGCTACACCTTC; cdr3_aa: CASSPGTYGYTF
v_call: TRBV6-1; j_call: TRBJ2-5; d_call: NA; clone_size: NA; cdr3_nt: TGTGCCAGCAGGCATTACCAAGAGACCCAGTACTTC; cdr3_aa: CASRHYQETQYF
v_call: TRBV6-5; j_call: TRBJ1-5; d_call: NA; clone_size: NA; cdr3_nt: TGTGCCAGCAGTTATGGAGGACCCGATCAGCCCCAGCATTTT; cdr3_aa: CASSYGGPDQPQHF
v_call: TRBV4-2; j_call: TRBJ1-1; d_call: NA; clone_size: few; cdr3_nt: TGTGCCAGCACCCTTAGTCTCGGGTCCCGAAGGCCTGAAGCTTTCTTT; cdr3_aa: CASTLSLGSRRPEAFF
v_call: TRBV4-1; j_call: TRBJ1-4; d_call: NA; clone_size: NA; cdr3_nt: TGCGCCAGCAGCCAAGTGGGTGCGGATGAAAAACTGTTTTTT; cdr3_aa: CASSQVGADEKLFF
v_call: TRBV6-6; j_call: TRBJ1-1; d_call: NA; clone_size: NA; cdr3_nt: TGTGCCAGCAGTTACGTGATCCAGGAGGCCTTCTTT; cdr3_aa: CASSYVIQEAFF
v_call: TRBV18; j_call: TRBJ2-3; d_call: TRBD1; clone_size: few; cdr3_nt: TGTGCCAGCTCTCCGGACAGGCACACAGATACGCAGTATTTT; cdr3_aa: CASSPDRHTDTQYF
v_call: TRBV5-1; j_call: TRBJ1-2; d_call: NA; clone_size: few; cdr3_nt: TGCGCCAGCAGCTTGGCCTTAGCTAACTATGGCTACACCTTC; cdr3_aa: CASSLALANYGYTF
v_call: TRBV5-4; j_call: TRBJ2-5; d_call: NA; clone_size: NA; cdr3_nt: TGTGCCAGCAGCTCAAGCTTAGAGACCCAGTACTTC; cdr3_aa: CASSSSLETQYF
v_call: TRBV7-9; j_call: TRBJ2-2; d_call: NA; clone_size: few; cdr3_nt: TGTGCCAGCAGTAAGACCGGGGAGCTGTTTTTT; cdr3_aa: CASSKTGELFF
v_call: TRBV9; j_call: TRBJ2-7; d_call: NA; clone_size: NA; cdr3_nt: TGTGCCAGCAGCGTAGGGGAGGAGCAGTACTTC; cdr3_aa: CASSVGEEQYF
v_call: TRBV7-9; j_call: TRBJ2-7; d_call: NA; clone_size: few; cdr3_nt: TGTGCCAGCAGCTTAAGGGCCGCAACAAGTACGTACTTC; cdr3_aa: CASSLRAATSTYF
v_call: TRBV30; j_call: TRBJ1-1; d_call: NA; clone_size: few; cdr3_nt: TGTGCCTGGAGTGTTGTCCTAACAGGGAACACTGAAGCTTTCTTT; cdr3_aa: CAWSVVLTGNTEAFF
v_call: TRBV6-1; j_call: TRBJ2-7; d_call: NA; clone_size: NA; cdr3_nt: TGTGCCAGCAGTGAGTCACAGGCCGCCTACGAGCAGTACTTC; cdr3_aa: CASSESQAAYEQYF
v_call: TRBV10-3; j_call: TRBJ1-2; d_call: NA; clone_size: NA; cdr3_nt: TGTGCCAGCAGTCCAGGGGCCTATGGCTACACCTTC; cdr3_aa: CASSPGAYGYTF
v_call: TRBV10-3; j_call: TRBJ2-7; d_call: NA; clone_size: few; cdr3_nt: TGTGCCATCAGGGTTGGACAAACCACCTACGAGCAGTACTTC; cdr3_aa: CAIRVGQTTYEQYF
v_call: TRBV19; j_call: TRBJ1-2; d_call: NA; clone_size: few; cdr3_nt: TGTGCCAGTAGTATGAGGGAGAACAGCTATGGCTACACCTTC; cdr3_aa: CASSMRENSYGYTF
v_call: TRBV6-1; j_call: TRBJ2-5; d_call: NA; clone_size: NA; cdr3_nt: TGTGCCAGCAGTGGCGGGCGCAAAGAGACCCAGTACTTC; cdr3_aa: CASSGGRKETQYF
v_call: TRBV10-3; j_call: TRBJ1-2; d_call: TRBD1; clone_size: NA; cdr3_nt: TGTGCCATCAGGGGACAGGGGGCCAGATATGGCTACACCTTC; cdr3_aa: CAIRGQGARYGYTF
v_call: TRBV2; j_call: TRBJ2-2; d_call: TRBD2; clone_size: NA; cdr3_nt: TGTGCCAGCAGGCCCGGGACTAGCTTTACCGGGGAGCTGTTTTTT; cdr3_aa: CASRPGTSFTGELFF
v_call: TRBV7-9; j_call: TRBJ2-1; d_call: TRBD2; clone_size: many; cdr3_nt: TGTGCCAGCAGCCCTAGCGGGGGGCTCCACAATGAGCAGTTCTTC; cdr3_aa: CASSPSGGLHNEQFF